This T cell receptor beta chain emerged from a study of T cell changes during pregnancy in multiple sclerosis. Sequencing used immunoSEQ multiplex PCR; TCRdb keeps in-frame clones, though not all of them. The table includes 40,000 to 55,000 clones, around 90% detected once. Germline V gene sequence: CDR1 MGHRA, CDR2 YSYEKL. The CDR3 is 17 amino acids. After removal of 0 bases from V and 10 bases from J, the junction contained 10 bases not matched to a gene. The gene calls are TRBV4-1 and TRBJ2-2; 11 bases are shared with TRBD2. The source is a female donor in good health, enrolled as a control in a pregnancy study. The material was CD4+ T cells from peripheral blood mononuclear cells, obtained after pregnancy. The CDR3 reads CASSQDVIAGGPEELFF. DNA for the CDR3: TGCGCCAGCAGCCAAGATGTGATAGCGGGAGGGCCTGAGGAGCTGTTTTTT.